The source of this T cell receptor (beta chain) is a study of T cell repertoires in cytomegalovirus infection. V lost 5 bases and J lost 0, with 8 bases in between. This CDR3 spans 14 amino acids. TCRdb recomputed calls from the reads with MiXCR, one row per CDR3 protein. The sample contains approximately 250,000 distinct CDR3 sequences, roughly 10% of which appear only once. What was sequenced was PBMCs. This chain uses TRBV12-3 or TRBV12-4 with TRBJ1-3, with D hard to call. This receptor was obtained from a human donor in good health (CMV status not recorded). Some clones in this sample may be carry-over from other donors' samples. The DNA of the CDR3 is TGTGCCAGCAGTCCGGCCGTCTCTGGAAACACCATATATTTT. This encodes CASSPAVSGNTIYF.